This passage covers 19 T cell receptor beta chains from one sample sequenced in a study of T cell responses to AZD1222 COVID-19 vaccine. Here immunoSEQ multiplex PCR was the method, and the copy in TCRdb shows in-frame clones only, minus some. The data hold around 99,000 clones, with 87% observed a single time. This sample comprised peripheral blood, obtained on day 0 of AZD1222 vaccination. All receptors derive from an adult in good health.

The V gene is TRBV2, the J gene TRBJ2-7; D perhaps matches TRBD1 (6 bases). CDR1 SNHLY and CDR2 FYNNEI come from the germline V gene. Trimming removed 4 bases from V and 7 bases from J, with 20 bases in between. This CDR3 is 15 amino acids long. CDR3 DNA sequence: TGTGCCAGCAGTGCAACCTACAGGGACCCCTGGGAGCAGTACTTC. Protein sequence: CASSATYRDPWEQYF. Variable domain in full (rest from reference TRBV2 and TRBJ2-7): EPEVTQTPSHQVTQMGQEVILRCVPISNHLYFYWYRQILGQKVEFLVSFYNNEISEKSEIFDDQFSVERPDGSNFTLKIRSTKLEDSAMYFCASSATYRDPWEQYFGPGTRLTVT.

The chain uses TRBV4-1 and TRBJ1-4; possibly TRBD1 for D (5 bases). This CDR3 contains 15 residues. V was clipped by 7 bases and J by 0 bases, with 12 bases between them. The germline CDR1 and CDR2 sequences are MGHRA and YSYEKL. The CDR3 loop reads CASNPRVATNEKLFF. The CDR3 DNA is TGCGCCAGCAATCCCAGGGTTGCAACTAATGAAAAACTGTTTTTT.

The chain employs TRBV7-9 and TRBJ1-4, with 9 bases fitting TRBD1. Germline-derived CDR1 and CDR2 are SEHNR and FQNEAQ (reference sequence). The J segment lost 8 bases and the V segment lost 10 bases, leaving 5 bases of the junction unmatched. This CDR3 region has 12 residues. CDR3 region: CAMDRGEEKLFF. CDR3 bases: TGTGCCATGGACAGGGGAGAGGAAAAACTGTTTTTT.

The CDR3 coding sequence is TGTGCCAGCAGCTTAGTTAGCTGGGCTAGCGGGAGTCGAGATGAGCAGTTCTTC. This codes for CASSLVSWASGSRDEQFF. V and J are TRBV7-9 and TRBJ2-1; 10 positions agree with TRBD2. This CDR3 comprises 18 residues. Germline V gene sequence: CDR1 SEHNR, CDR2 FQNEAQ (reference sequence). The V gene end was trimmed by 1 base and the J gene end by 8 bases; junction bases not matched to a gene: 14.

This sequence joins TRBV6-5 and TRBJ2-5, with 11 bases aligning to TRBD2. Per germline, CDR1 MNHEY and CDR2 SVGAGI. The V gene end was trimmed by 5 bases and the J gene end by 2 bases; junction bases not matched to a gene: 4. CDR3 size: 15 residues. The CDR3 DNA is TGTGCCAGCAGTCGCAGACTAGCGGGGCAAGAGACCCAGTACTTC. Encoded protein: CASSRRLAGQETQYF.

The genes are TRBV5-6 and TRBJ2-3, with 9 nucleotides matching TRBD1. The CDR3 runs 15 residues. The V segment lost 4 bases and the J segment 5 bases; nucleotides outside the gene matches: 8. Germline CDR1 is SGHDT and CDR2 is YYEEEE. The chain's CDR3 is CASSASGTGRDTQYF. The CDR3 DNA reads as TGTGCCAGCAGCGCCTCCGGGACAGGGAGAGATACGCAGTATTTT.

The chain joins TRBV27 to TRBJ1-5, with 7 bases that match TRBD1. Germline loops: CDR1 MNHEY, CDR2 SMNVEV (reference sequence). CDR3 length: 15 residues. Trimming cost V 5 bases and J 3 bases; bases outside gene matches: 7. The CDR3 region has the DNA TGTGCCAGCAGTCCCCGGACAGGCTCCAATCAGCCCCAGCATTTT. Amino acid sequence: CASSPRTGSNQPQHF.

CDR3 sequence (DNA): TGTGCCAGCAGCTTCCGGACAGCGAACACTGAAGCTTTCTTT. Its translation: CASSFRTANTEAFF. This chain joins TRBV5-8 and TRBJ1-1, with TRBD1 as a possible D gene (6 bases). The germline V gene has CDR1 SGHTS and CDR2 YDEGEE. CDR3 length: 14 amino acids. The V gene lost 2 bases and the J gene lost 1 base, with 9 bases spanning the gap.

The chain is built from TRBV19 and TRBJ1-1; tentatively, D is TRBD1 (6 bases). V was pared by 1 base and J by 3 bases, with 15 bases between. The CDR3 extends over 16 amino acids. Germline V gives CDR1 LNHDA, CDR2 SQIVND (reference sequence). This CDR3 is CASSIVLRGRDTEAFF. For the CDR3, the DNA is TGTGCCAGTAGTATAGTACTCAGGGGTCGGGACACTGAAGCTTTCTTT. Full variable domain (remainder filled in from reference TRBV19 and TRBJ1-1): DGGITQSPKYLFRKEGQNVTLSCEQNLNHDAMYWYRQDPGQGLRLIYYSQIVNDFQKGDIAEGYSVSREKKESFPLTVTSAQKNPTAFYLCASSIVLRGRDTEAFFGQGTRLTVV.

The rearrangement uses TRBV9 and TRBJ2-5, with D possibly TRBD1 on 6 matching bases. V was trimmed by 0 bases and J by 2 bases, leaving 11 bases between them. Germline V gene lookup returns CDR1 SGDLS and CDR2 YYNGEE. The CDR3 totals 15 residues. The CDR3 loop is CASSVGSGQQETQYF. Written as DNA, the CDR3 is TGTGCCAGCAGCGTAGGCTCCGGACAGCAAGAGACCCAGTACTTC.

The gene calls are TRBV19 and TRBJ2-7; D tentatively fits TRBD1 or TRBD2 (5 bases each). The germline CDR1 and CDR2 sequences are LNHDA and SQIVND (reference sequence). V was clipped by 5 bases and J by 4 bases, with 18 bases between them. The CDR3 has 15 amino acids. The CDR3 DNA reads TGTGCCAGTAGTTTCCTATGGGGGATGGAGTACGAGCAGTACTTC. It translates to CASSFLWGMEYEQYF.

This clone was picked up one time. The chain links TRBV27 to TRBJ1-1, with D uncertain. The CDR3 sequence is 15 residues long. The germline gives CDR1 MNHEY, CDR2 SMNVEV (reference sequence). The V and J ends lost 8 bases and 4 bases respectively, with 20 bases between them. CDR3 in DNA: TGTGCCAGCTCAACCATCCGGGGTTGGGTCACTGAAGCTTTCTTT. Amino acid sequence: CASSTIRGWVTEAFF.

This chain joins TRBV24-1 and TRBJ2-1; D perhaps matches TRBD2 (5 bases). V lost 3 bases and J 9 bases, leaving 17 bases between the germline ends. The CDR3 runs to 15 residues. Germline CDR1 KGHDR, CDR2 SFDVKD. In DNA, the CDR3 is TGTGCCACCAGTGATCCCGGGTCTCCGGGGAGTGAGCAGTTCTTC. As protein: CATSDPGSPGSEQFF.

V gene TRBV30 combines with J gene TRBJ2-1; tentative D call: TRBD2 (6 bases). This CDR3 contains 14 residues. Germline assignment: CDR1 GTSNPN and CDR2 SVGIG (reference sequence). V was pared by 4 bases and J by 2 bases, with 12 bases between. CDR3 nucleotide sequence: TGTGCCTGGATCCGTAGCGGACCCTACAATGAGCAGTTCTTC. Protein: CAWIRSGPYNEQFF.

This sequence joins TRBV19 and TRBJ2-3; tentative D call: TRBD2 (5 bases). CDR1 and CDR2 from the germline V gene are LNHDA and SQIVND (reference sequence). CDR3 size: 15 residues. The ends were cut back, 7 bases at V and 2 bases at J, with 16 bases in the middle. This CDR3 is CASNPRLSLTDTQYF. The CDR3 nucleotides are TGTGCCAGTAACCCCAGACTATCCCTCACAGATACGCAGTATTTT.

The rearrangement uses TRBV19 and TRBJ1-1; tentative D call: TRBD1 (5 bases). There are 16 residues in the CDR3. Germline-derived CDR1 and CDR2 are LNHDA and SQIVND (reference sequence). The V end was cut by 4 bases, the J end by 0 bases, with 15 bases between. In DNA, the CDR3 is TGTGCCAGTAGTAGTAAGGGGTGGGGGATGAACACTGAAGCTTTCTTT. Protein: CASSSKGWGMNTEAFF. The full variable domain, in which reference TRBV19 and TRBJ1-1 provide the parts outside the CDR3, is DGGITQSPKYLFRKEGQNVTLSCEQNLNHDAMYWYRQDPGQGLRLIYYSQIVNDFQKGDIAEGYSVSREKKESFPLTVTSAQKNPTAFYLCASSSKGWGMNTEAFFGQGTRLTVV.

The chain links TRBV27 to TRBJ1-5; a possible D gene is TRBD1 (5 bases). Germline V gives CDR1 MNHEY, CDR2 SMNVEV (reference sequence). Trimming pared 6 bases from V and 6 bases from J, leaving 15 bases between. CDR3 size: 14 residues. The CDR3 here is CASRELRVGQPQHF. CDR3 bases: TGTGCCAGCAGGGAACTCAGGGTTGGTCAGCCCCAGCATTTT.

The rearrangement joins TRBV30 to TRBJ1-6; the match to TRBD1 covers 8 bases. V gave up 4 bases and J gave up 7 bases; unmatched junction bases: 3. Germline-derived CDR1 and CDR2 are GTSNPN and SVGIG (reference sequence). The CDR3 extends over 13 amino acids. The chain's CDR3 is CAWMTGDNSPLHF. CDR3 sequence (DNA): TGTGCCTGGATGACAGGGGACAATTCACCCCTCCACTTT.

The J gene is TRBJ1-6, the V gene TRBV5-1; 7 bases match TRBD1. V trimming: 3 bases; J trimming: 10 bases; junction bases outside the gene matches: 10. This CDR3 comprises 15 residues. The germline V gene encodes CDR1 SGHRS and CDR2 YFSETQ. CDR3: CASSSGTERASPLHF. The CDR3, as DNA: TGCGCCAGCAGCTCTGGGACAGAACGGGCCTCACCCCTCCACTTT.